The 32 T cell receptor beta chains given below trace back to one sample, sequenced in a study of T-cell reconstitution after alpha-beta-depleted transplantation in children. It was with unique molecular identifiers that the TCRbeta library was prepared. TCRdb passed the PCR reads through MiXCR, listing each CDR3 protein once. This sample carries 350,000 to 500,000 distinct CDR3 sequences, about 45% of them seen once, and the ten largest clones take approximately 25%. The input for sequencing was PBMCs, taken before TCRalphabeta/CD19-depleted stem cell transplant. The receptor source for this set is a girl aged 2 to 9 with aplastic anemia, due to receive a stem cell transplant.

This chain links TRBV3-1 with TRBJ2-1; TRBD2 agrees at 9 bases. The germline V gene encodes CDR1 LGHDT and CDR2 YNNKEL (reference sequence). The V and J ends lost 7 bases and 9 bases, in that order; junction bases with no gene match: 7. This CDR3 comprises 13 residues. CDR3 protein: CASKKGTSPEQFF. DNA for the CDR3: TGTGCCAGCAAGAAGGGGACTAGCCCTGAGCAGTTCTTC.

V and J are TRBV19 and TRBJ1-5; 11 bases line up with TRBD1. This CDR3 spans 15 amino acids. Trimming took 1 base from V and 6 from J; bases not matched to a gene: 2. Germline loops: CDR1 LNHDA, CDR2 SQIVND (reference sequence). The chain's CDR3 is CASSIGTGGGQPQHF. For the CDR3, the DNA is TGTGCCAGTAGTATAGGGACAGGGGGCGGTCAGCCCCAGCATTTT.

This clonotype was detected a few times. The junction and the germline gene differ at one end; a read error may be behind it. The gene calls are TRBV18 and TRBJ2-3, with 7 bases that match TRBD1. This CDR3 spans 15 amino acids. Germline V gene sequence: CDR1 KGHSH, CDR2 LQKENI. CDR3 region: CASSPGTDSTDTQYF. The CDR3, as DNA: TGTGCCAGTTCACCAGGGACAGACAGCACAGATACGCAGTATTTT.

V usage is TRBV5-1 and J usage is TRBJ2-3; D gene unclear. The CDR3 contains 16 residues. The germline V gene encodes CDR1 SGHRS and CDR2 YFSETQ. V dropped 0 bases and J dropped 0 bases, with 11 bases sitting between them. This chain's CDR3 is CASSLVATESTDTQYF. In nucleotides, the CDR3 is TGCGCCAGCAGCTTGGTGGCGACTGAGAGCACAGATACGCAGTATTTT.

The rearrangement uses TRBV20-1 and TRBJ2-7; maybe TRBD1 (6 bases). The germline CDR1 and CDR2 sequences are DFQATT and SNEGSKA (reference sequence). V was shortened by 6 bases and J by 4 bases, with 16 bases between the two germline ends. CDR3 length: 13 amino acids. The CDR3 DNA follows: TGCAGTGCGGTACCGGGACATACTTACGAGCAGTACTTC. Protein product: CSAVPGHTYEQYF.

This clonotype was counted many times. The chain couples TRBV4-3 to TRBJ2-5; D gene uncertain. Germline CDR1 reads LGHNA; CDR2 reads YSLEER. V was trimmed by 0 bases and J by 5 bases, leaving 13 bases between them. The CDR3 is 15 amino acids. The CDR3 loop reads CASSQESNSGETQYF. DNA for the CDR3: TGCGCCAGCAGCCAAGAATCTAACTCCGGGGAGACCCAGTACTTC.

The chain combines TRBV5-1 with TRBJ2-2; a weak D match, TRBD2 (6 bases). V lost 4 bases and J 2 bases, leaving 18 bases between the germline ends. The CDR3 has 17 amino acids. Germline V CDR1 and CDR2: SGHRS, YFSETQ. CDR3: CASSPAGWRDNTGELFF. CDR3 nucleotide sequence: TGCGCCAGCAGCCCCGCGGGGTGGCGGGACAACACCGGGGAGCTGTTTTTT.

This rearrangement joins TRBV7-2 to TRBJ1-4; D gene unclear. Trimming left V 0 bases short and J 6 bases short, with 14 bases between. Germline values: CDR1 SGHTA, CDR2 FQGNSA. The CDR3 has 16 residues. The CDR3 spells CASSLAPLPGYEKLFF. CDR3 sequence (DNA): TGTGCCAGCAGCTTAGCTCCTCTTCCGGGATATGAAAAACTGTTTTTT.

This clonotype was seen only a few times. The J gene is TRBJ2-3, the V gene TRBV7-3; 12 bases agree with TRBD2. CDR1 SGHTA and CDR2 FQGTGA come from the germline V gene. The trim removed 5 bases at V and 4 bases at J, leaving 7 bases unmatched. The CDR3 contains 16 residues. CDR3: CASSAPSGRAPDTQYF. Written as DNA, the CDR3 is TGTGCCAGCAGCGCGCCTAGCGGGAGGGCCCCAGATACGCAGTATTTT.

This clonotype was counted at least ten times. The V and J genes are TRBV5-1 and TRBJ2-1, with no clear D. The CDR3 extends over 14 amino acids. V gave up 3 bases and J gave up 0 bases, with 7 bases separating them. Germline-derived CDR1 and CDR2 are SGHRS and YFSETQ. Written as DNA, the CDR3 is TGCGCCAGCAGCTCCTGGGGCTCCTACAATGAGCAGTTCTTC. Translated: CASSSWGSYNEQFF.

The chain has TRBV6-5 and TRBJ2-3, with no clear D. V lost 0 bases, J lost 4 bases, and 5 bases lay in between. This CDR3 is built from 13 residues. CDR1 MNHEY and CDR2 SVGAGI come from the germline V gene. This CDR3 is CASSYSGSDTQYF. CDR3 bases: TGTGCCAGCAGTTACTCGGGGTCAGATACGCAGTATTTT.

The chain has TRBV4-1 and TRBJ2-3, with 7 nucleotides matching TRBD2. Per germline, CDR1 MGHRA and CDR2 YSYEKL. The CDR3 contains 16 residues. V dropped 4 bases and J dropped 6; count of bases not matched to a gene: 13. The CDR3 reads CASSPRDYPSVDTQYF. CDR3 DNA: TGCGCCAGCAGCCCAAGGGACTATCCCAGCGTGGATACGCAGTATTTT.

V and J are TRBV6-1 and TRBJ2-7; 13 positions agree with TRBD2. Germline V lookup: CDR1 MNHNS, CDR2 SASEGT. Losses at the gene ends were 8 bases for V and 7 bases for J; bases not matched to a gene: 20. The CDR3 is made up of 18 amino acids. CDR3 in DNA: TGTGCCAGCCTTAGTTCCAGTCCCGGACTAGCGGGAGCGGGGGAGCAGTACTTC. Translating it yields CASLSSSPGLAGAGEQYF.

The CDR3 loop is CAISEPLAGSYNEQFF. The DNA of the CDR3 is TGTGCCATCAGTGAGCCACTAGCGGGGTCCTACAATGAGCAGTTCTTC. V usage is TRBV10-3 and J usage is TRBJ2-1; 10 nucleotides agree with TRBD2. The CDR3 loop spans 16 amino acids. The ends lost 2 bases at V and 1 base at J; junction bases unmatched: 2. Germline CDR1 is ENHRY and CDR2 is SYGVKD.

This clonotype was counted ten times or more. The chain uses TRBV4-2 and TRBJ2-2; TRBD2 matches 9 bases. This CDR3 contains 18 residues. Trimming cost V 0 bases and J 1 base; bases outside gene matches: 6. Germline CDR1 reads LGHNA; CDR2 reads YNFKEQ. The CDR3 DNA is TGTGCCAGCAGCCAAGACCGAAGACTAGCGGAGAACACCGGGGAGCTGTTTTTT. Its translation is CASSQDRRLAENTGELFF.

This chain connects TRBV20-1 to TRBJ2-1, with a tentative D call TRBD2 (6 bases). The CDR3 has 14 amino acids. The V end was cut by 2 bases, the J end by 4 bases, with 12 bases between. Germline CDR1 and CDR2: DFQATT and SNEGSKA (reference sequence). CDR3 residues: CSARMAGPYNEQFF. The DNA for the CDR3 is TGCAGTGCTAGAATGGCGGGACCATACAATGAGCAGTTCTTC.

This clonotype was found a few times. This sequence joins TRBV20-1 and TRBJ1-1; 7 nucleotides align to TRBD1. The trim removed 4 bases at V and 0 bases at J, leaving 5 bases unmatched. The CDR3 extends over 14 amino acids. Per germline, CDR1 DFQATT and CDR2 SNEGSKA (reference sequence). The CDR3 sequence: CSAKKGAVNTEAFF. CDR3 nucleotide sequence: TGCAGTGCTAAAAAGGGGGCGGTGAACACTGAAGCTTTCTTT.

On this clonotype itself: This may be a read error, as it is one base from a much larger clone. The CDR3 loop is CASSPLAGGPHNEQFF. The CDR3 DNA reads TGTGCCAGCAGCCCCTTAGCGGGAGGGCCCCACAATGAGCAGTTCTTC. This chain joins TRBV28 and TRBJ2-1, with 11 bases identical to TRBD2. CDR3 length: 16 amino acids. CDR1 is MDHEN, CDR2 SYDVKM, per germline. The J segment lost 5 bases and the V segment lost 6 bases, leaving 9 bases of the junction unmatched.

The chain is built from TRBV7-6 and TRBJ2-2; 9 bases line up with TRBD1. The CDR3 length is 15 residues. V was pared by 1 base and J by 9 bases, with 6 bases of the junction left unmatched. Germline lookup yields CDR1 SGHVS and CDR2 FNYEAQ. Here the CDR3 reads CASSLGRTGARELFF. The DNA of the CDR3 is TGTGCCAGCAGCTTAGGACGGACAGGGGCCCGGGAGCTGTTTTTT.

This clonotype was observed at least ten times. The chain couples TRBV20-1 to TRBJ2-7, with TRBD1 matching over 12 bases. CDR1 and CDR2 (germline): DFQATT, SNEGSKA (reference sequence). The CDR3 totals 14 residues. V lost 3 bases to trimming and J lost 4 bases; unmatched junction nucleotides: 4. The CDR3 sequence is CSARGQGAQYEQYF. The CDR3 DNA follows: TGCAGTGCTAGGGGACAGGGGGCGCAATACGAGCAGTACTTC.

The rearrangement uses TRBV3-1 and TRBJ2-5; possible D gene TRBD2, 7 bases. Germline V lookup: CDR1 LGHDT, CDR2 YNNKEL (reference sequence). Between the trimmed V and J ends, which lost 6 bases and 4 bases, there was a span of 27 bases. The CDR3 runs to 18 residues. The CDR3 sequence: CASSPRGGGPVVGETQYF. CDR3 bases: TGTGCCAGCAGTCCGCGAGGGGGGGGGCCAGTTGTTGGAGAGACCCAGTACTTC.

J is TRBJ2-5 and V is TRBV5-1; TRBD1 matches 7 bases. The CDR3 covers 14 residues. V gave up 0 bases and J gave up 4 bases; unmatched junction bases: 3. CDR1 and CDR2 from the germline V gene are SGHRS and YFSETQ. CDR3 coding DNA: TGCGCCAGCAGCTTGGTACAGGGGCTAGAGACCCAGTACTTC. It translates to CASSLVQGLETQYF.

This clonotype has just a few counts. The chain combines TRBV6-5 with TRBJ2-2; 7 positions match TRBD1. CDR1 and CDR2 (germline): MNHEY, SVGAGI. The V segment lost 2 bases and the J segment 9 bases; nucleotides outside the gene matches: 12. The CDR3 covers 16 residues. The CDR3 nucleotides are TGTGCCAGCAGTTACCTTTTTCCCTCGACAGGGTGGGAGCTGTTTTTT. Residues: CASSYLFPSTGWELFF.

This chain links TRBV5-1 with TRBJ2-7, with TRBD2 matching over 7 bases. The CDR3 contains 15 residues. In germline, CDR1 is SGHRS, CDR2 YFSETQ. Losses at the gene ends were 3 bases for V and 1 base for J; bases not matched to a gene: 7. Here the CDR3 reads CASSWTGGPSYEQYF. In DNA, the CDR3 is TGCGCCAGCAGCTGGACGGGGGGTCCATCCTACGAGCAGTACTTC.

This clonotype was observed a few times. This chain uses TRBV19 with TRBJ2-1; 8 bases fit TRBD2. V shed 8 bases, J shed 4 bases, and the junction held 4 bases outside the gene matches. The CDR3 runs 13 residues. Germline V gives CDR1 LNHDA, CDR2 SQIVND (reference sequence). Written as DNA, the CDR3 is TGTGCCAGTTCGGCGGGAGGTTACAATGAGCAGTTCTTC. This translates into CASSAGGYNEQFF.

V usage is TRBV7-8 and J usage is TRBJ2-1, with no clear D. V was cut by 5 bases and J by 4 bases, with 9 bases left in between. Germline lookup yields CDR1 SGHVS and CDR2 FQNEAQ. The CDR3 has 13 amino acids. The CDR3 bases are TGTGCCAGCAGCCCTCAGCAATACAATGAGCAGTTCTTC. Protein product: CASSPQQYNEQFF.

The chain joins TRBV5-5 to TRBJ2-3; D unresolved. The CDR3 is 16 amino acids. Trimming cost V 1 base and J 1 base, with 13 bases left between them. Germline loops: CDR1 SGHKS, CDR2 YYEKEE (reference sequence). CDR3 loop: CASSLIGQARTDTQYF. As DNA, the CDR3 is TGTGCCAGCAGCTTGATTGGCCAGGCTCGCACAGATACGCAGTATTTT.

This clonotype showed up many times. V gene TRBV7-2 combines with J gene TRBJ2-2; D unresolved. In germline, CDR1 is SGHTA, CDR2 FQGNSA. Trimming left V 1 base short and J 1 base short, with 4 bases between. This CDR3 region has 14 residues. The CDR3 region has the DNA TGTGCCAGCAGCTTAGGACTGAACACCGGGGAGCTGTTTTTT. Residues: CASSLGLNTGELFF.

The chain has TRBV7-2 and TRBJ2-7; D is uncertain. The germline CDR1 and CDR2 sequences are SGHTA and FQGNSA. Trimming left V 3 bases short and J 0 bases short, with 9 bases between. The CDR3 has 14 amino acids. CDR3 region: CASSFEVSSYEQYF. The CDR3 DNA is TGTGCCAGCAGCTTCGAGGTTAGCTCCTACGAGCAGTACTTC.

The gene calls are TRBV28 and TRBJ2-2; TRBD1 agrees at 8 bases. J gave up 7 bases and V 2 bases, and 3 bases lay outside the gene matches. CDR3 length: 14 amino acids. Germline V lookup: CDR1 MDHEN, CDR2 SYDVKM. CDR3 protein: CASSLVRGRGELFF. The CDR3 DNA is TGTGCCAGCAGTTTAGTCAGGGGGCGCGGGGAGCTGTTTTTT.

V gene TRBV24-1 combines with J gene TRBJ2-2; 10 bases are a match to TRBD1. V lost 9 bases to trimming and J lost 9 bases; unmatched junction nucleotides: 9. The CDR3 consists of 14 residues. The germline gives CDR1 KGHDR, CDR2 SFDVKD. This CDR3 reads CATGPGQGFRELFF. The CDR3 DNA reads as TGTGCCACCGGACCGGGACAGGGGTTCCGGGAGCTGTTTTTT.

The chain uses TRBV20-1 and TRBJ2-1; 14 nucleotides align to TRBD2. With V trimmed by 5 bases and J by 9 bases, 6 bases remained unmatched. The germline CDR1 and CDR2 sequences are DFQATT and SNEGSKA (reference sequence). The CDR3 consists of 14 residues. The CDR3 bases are TGCAGTGCTGGGACTAGCGGGAGAAGGAGTGAGCAGTTCTTC. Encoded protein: CSAGTSGRRSEQFF.